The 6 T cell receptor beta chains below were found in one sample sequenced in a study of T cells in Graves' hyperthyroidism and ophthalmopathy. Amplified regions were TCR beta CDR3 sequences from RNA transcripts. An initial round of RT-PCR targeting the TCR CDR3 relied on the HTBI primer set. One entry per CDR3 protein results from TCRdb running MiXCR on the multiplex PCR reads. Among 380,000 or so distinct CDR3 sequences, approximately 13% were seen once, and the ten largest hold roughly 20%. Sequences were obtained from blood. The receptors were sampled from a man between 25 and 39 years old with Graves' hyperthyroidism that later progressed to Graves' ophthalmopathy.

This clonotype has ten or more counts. CDR3 sequence (DNA): TGTGCCAGCAGTTTGCACAGGACTGAGGACACTGAAGCTTTCTTT. Translating gives CASSLHRTEDTEAFF. V usage is TRBV27 and J usage is TRBJ1-1; tentative D call: TRBD1 (5 bases). This CDR3 is built from 15 residues. Between the trimmed V and J ends, which lost 3 bases and 3 bases, there was a span of 14 bases. The germline V gene encodes CDR1 MNHEY and CDR2 SMNVEV (reference sequence).

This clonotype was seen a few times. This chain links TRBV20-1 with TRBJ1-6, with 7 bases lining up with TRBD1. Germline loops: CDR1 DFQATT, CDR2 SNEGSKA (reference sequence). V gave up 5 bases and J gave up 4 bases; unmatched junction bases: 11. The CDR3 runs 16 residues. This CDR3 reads CSALPPGQLYNSPLHF. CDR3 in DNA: TGCAGTGCTCTCCCACCGGGACAGCTATATAATTCACCCCTCCACTTT.

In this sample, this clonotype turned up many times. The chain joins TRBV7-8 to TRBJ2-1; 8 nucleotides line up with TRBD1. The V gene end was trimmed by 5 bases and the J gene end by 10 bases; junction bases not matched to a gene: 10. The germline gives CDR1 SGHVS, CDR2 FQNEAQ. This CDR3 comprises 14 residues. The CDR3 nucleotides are TGTGCCAGCAGCCCCTCGGAGGACAGGGCAGAGCAGTTCTTC. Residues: CASSPSEDRAEQFF. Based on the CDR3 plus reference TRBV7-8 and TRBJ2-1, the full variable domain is GAGVSQSPRYKVAKRGQDVALRCDPISGHVSLFWYQQALGQGPEFLTYFQNEAQLDKSGLPSDRFFAERPEGSVSTLKIQRTQQEDSAVYLCASSPSEDRAEQFFGPGTRLTVL.

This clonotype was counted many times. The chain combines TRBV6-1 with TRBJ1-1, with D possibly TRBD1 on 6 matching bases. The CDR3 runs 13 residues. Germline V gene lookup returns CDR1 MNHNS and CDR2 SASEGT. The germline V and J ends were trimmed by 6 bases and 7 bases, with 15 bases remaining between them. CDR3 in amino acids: CASRPAGAGEAFF. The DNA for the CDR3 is TGTGCCAGCAGACCTGCAGGGGCGGGTGAAGCTTTCTTT.

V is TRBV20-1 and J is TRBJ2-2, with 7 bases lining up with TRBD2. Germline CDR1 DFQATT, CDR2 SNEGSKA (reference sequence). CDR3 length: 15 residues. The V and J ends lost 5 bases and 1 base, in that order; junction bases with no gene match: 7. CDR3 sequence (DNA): TGCAGTGCTCGACGTAGCGGGCGGAACACCGGGGAGCTGTTTTTT. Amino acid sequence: CSARRSGRNTGELFF.

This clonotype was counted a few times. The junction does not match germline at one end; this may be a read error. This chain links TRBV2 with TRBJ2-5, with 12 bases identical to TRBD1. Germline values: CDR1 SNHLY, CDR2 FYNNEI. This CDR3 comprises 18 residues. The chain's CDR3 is CASRVTGTGGGGQETRYF. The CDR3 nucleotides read TGTGCCAGCAGAGTCACCGGGACAGGGGGCGGAGGACAAGAGACCCGGTACTTC.